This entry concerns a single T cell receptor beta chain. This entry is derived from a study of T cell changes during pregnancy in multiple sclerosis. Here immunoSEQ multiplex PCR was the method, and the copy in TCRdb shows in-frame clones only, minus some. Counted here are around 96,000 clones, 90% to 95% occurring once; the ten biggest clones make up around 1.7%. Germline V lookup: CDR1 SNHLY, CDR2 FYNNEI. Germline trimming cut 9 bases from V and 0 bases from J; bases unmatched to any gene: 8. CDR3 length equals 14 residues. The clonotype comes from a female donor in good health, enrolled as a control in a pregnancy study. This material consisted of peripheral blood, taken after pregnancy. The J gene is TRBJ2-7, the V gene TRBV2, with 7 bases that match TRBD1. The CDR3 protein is CASGGRDSSYEQYF. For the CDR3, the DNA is TGTGCCAGTGGGGGCCGGGACAGCTCCTACGAGCAGTACTTC.